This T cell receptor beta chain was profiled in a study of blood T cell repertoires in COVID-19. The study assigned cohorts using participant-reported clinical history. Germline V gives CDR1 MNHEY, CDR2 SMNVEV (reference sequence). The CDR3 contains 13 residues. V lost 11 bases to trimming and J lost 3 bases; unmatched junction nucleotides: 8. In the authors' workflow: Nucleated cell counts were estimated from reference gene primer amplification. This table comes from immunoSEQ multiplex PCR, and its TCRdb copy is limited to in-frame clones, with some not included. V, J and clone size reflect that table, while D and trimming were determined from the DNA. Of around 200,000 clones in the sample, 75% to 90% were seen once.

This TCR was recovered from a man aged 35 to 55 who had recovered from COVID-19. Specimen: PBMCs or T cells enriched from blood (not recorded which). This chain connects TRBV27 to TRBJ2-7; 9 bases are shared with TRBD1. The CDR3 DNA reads TGTGCCGTCCGGGACAGGGTAGTCTACGAGCAGTACTTC. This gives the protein CAVRDRVVYEQYF.